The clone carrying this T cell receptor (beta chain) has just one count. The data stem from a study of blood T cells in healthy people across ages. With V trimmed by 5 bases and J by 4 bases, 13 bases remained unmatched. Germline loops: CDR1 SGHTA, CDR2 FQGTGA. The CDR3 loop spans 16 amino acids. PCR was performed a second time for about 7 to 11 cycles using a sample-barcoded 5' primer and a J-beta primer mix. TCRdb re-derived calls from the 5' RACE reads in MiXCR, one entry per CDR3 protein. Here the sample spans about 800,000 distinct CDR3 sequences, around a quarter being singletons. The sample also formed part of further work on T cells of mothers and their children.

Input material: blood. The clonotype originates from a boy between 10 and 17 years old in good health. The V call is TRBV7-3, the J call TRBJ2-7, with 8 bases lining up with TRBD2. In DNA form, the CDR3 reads TGTGCCAGCAGCCAGGGATTTGCTAGCGGGCAATACGAGCAGTACTTC. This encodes CASSQGFASGQYEQYF.